These 9 T cell receptor beta chains were sequenced from one sample in a study of blood T cell repertoires in COVID-19. Method: immunoSEQ multiplex PCR; TCRdb's copy keeps in-frame clones and lacks some. The sample has about 370,000 clones, around 91% seen once; the top ten hold around 1%. The specimen sequenced was PBMCs or T cells enriched from blood (not recorded which). All receptors come from a man younger than 35 who had recovered from COVID-19.

This sequence joins TRBV28 and TRBJ1-5; 8 nucleotides match TRBD1. With 8 bases clipped from V and 13 bases from J, the junction kept 16 bases outside the gene matches. The CDR3 runs to 14 residues. The germline V gene encodes CDR1 MDHEN and CDR2 SYDVKM. CDR3 nucleotides: TGTGCCAGCGGCCATGACAGGGGCCGCATAGATCAGCATTTT. Translating gives CASGHDRGRIDQHF.

This clone has just one count. This sequence joins TRBV20-1 and TRBJ2-1; possible D gene TRBD2, 6 bases. The CDR3 runs 11 residues. Germline CDR1 and CDR2: DFQATT and SNEGSKA (reference sequence). V lost 5 bases to trimming and J lost 10 bases, with 12 bases between them. The CDR3 here is CSARLGWEQFF. The CDR3 nucleotides read TGCAGTGCTCGACTAGGTTGGGAGCAGTTCTTC.

The chain is built from TRBV18 and TRBJ1-2; D gene ambiguous. The CDR3 runs 15 residues. V was pared by 4 bases and J by 2 bases, with 14 bases between. Germline CDR1 reads KGHSH; CDR2 reads LQKENI. The CDR3 nucleotides read TGTGCCAGCTCACGGGCGGGCCTGCTAAACTATGGCTACACCTTC. This codes for CASSRAGLLNYGYTF.

The chain is built from TRBV3-1 (or the pseudogene TRBV3-2) and TRBJ2-4; possible D gene TRBD1, 5 bases. The germline CDR1 and CDR2 sequences are LGHDT and YNNKEL (reference sequence). CDR3 length: 15 residues. Trimming stripped 7 bases from V and 5 bases from J, with 18 bases between. The CDR3 bases are TGTGCCAGCAAACTCGCTGGACATAATGAAAACATTCAGTACTTC. Translation gives CASKLAGHNENIQYF.

The chain joins TRBV4-1 to TRBJ1-4; TRBD1 agrees at 7 bases. This CDR3 spans 15 amino acids. Germline CDR1 reads MGHRA; CDR2 reads YSYEKL. The ends lost 4 bases at V and 7 bases at J; junction bases unmatched: 9. CDR3 region: CASSLSDREGEKLFF. CDR3 DNA: TGCGCCAGCAGCCTTAGCGACAGGGAAGGTGAAAAACTGTTTTTT.

The V and J genes are TRBV7-9 and TRBJ1-1; D uncertain. Between the trimmed V and J ends, which lost 5 bases and 9 bases, there was a span of 16 bases. The CDR3 runs 13 residues. In germline, CDR1 is SEHNR, CDR2 FQNEAQ (reference sequence). The CDR3: CASSHPMRVKAFF. The CDR3 nucleotides read TGTGCCAGCAGCCACCCGATGAGGGTAAAAGCTTTCTTT. The full variable domain, with the rest looked up from reference TRBV7-9 and TRBJ1-1, is DTGVSQNPRHKITKRGQNVTFRCDPISEHNRLYWYRQTLGQGPEFLTYFQNEAQLEKSRLLSDRFSAERPKGSFSTLEIQRTEQGDSAMYLCASSHPMRVKAFFGQGTRLTVV.

V and J are TRBV27 and TRBJ2-7; D is perhaps TRBD2 (6 bases). Trimming removed 6 bases at V and 0 bases at J, with 12 bases between. CDR3 size: 14 residues. Looked up from germline, CDR1 is MNHEY and CDR2 is SMNVEV (reference sequence). This chain's CDR3 is CASSRTTSSYEQYF. The CDR3 DNA is TGTGCCAGCAGCCGGACTACCAGCTCCTACGAGCAGTACTTC.

This clone was recorded once. This chain links TRBV10-2 with TRBJ2-5, with a tentative D call TRBD2 (5 bases). The ends were cut back, 0 bases at V and 5 bases at J, with 13 bases in the middle. The germline gives CDR1 WSHSY, CDR2 SAAADI. The CDR3 consists of 15 residues. Here the CDR3 DNA reads TGCGCCAGCAGTGAGTCTCGAGGTCCGGGGGAGACCCAGTACTTC. Residues: CASSESRGPGETQYF.

The gene calls are TRBV6-5 and TRBJ1-2, with a tentative D call TRBD1 (5 bases). V was clipped by 2 bases and J by 7 bases, with 8 bases between them. CDR1 is MNHEY, CDR2 SVGAGI, per germline. This CDR3 spans 12 amino acids. In DNA, the CDR3 is TGTGCCAGCAGTTACGCAGGGCGTGGCTACACCTTC. Amino acid sequence: CASSYAGRGYTF.